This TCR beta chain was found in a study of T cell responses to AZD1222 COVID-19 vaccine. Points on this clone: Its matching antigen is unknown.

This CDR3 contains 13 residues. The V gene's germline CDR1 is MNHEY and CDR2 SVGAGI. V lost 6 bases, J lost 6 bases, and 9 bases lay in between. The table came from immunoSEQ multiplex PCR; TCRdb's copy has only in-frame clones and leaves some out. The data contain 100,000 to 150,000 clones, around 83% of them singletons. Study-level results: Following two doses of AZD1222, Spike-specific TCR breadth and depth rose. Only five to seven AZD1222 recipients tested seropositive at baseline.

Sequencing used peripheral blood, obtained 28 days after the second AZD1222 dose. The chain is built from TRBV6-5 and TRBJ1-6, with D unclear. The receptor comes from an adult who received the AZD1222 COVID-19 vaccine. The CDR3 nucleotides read TGTGCCAGCAGAAACGGGTTTAATTCACCCCTCCACTTT. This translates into CASRNGFNSPLHF.